What follows are 16 T cell receptor beta chains derived from one specimen sequenced in a study of T cell changes during pregnancy in multiple sclerosis. Data came from immunoSEQ multiplex PCR; TCRdb stores just in-frame clones and leaves some out. Among approximately 34,000 clones listed, about 90% were seen once. The sample consisted of CD4+ T cells from peripheral blood mononuclear cells, taken after pregnancy. The source of these receptors is a female donor with multiple sclerosis, enrolled in a pregnancy study.

The chain uses TRBV6-1 and TRBJ1-2; 8 bases map to TRBD1. Looked up from germline, CDR1 is MNHNS and CDR2 is SASEGT. The V and J ends lost 4 bases and 7 bases, in that order; junction bases with no gene match: 8. This CDR3 spans 14 amino acids. As DNA, the CDR3 is TGTGCCAGCAGTGCCGGGACAGGTGAGGTTGGCTACACCTTC. Amino acid sequence: CASSAGTGEVGYTF.

The chain is built from TRBV2 and TRBJ1-1; 7 nucleotides match TRBD1. In germline, CDR1 is SNHLY, CDR2 FYNNEI. The CDR3 loop spans 15 amino acids. V dropped 2 bases and J dropped 0; count of bases not matched to a gene: 3. The CDR3 region is CASSERGQLNTEAFF. CDR3 in DNA: TGTGCCAGCAGTGAAAGGGGGCAGTTGAACACTGAAGCTTTCTTT. Together with reference TRBV2 and TRBJ1-1, the CDR3 gives the full variable domain: EPEVTQTPSHQVTQMGQEVILRCVPISNHLYFYWYRQILGQKVEFLVSFYNNEISEKSEIFDDQFSVERPDGSNFTLKIRSTKLEDSAMYFCASSERGQLNTEAFFGQGTRLTVV.

The chain links TRBV2 to TRBJ2-5; 7 bases line up with TRBD1. Losses at the gene ends were 6 bases for V and 3 bases for J; bases not matched to a gene: 4. From germline, CDR1 is SNHLY and CDR2 FYNNEI. This CDR3 spans 13 amino acids. The CDR3 bases are TGTGCCAGCAGACCAACAGGGGAAGAGACCCAGTACTTC. It specifies CASRPTGEETQYF.

The chain links TRBV5-1 to TRBJ1-2, with 11 bases identical to TRBD1. Trimming at V came to 3 bases and at J to 7 bases, leaving 5 bases not matched to a gene. CDR3 size: 14 residues. Per the germline V gene, CDR1 is SGHRS and CDR2 is YFSETQ. CDR3 sequence: CASSSDGTGGGYTF. In DNA, the CDR3 is TGCGCCAGCAGCTCGGACGGGACAGGGGGTGGCTACACCTTC. The entire variable domain, with the rest obtained from reference TRBV5-1 and TRBJ1-2, is as follows: KAGVTQTPRYLIKTRGQQVTLSCSPISGHRSVSWYQQTPGQGLQFLFEYFSETQRNKGNFPGRFSGRQFSNSRSEMNVSTLELGDSALYLCASSSDGTGGGYTFGSGTRLTVV.

The chain couples TRBV6-1 to TRBJ2-1; D possibly corresponds to TRBD2 (5 bases). V lost 3 bases and J 5 bases, leaving 14 bases between the germline ends. The germline CDR1 and CDR2 sequences are MNHNS and SASEGT. The CDR3 loop spans 15 amino acids. The chain's CDR3 is CASSDLGLADNEQFF. CDR3 DNA sequence: TGTGCCAGCAGTGACTTAGGTCTAGCCGACAATGAGCAGTTCTTC.

The chain couples TRBV11-2 to TRBJ2-3; 11 bases match TRBD1. The CDR3 spans 16 residues. From germline, CDR1 is SGHAT and CDR2 FQNNGV. With V trimmed by 5 bases and J by 5 bases, 9 bases remained unmatched. This CDR3 is CASSLRPGTGGDTQYF. The DNA of the CDR3 is TGTGCCAGCAGCCTACGCCCTGGGACAGGGGGAGATACGCAGTATTTT.

The chain recombines TRBV5-7 with TRBJ2-7; D remains ambiguous. TRBV5-7 is marked as an open reading frame, function uncertain. V gave up 0 bases and J gave up 0 bases, with 13 bases separating them. The CDR3 runs to 16 residues. The CDR3 loop reads CASSLETDNSSYEQYF. DNA of the CDR3: TGTGCCAGCAGCTTGGAAACAGACAATAGCTCCTACGAGCAGTACTTC.

For the CDR3, the DNA is TGTGCCAGCAGCTTGACGGGACTAGCGGGAGATGAGCAGTTCTTC. Protein: CASSLTGLAGDEQFF. The chain employs TRBV7-7 and TRBJ2-1; 14 nucleotides align to TRBD2. The length of the CDR3 is 15 residues. The germline gives CDR1 SSHAT, CDR2 FNYEAQ (reference sequence). The V segment lost 3 bases and the J segment 8 bases; nucleotides outside the gene matches: 3.

The CDR3 loop is CASSQTGEVSNEKLFF. The DNA for the CDR3 is TGTGCCAGTAGTCAGACAGGGGAGGTATCGAATGAAAAACTGTTTTTT. V gene TRBV19 combines with J gene TRBJ1-4, with 8 bases identical to TRBD1. Trimming removed 5 bases from V and 5 bases from J; junction bases left unmatched: 10. The CDR3 runs 16 residues. The germline V gene has CDR1 LNHDA and CDR2 SQIVND (reference sequence).

V gene TRBV6-6 combines with J gene TRBJ2-5; 13 bases fit TRBD2. Germline CDR1 and CDR2: MNHNY and SVGAGI (reference sequence). The CDR3 has 15 amino acids. V shed 5 bases and J 4 bases; nucleotides not matched to a gene: 4. The CDR3 here is CASSQLAGGGETQYF. The CDR3, as DNA: TGTGCCAGCAGTCAACTAGCGGGGGGGGGAGAGACCCAGTACTTC.

This chain joins TRBV15 and TRBJ2-3; 9 bases fit TRBD1. Trimming cost V 0 bases and J 3 bases; bases outside gene matches: 7. The CDR3 totals 17 residues. Germline values: CDR1 LNHNV, CDR2 YYDKDF (reference sequence). CDR3 DNA sequence: TGTGCCACCAGCAGAGAAATGAGGACAGGGGAAACAGATACGCAGTATTTT. Amino acids: CATSREMRTGETDTQYF.

The J gene is TRBJ2-7, the V gene TRBV5-8; D possibly corresponds to TRBD2 (6 bases). The V gene lost 3 bases and the J gene lost 2 bases, with 12 bases spanning the gap. The CDR3 extends over 14 amino acids. From germline, CDR1 is SGHTS and CDR2 YDEGEE. The CDR3 bases are TGTGCCAGCAGCTCCGGGCGGGGAACCTACGAGCAGTACTTC. It is translated as CASSSGRGTYEQYF.

This chain joins TRBV27 and TRBJ1-5; 9 bases agree with TRBD1. CDR3 size: 16 residues. The V gene's germline CDR1 is MNHEY and CDR2 SMNVEV (reference sequence). V shed 6 bases, J shed 3 bases, and the junction held 9 bases outside the gene matches. CDR3: CASRLYGTGNNQPQHF. CDR3 bases: TGTGCCAGCAGGTTGTACGGGACAGGGAACAATCAGCCCCAGCATTTT.

The chain employs TRBV11-2 and TRBJ2-5, with 8 bases matching TRBD2. In germline, CDR1 is SGHAT, CDR2 FQNNGV. V shed 3 bases and J 3 bases; nucleotides not matched to a gene: 6. The CDR3 loop spans 15 amino acids. Here the CDR3 DNA reads TGTGCCAGCAGCTTCTCCGGGACTAGAAAAGAGACCCAGTACTTC. It translates to CASSFSGTRKETQYF.

This clone was recorded only once. The chain has TRBV5-6 and TRBJ2-7; TRBD1 aligns across 8 bases. The V and J ends lost 4 bases and 4 bases, in that order; junction bases with no gene match: 7. Germline V gene sequence: CDR1 SGHDT, CDR2 YYEEEE. The length of the CDR3 is 14 residues. This CDR3 is CASSPGQAQYEQYF. CDR3 nucleotides: TGTGCCAGCAGCCCGGGACAGGCGCAATACGAGCAGTACTTC. Full variable domain (rest looked up from reference TRBV5-6 and TRBJ2-7): DAGVTQSPTHLIKTRGQQVTLRCSPKSGHDTVSWYQQALGQGPQFIFQYYEEEERQRGNFPDRFSGHQFPNYSSELNVNALLLGDSALYLCASSPGQAQYEQYFGPGTRLTVT.

This sequence joins TRBV19 and TRBJ1-1, with D hard to call. Germline lookup yields CDR1 LNHDA and CDR2 SQIVND (reference sequence). V was cut by 8 bases and J by 0 bases, with 13 bases left in between. The CDR3 has 14 residues. The CDR3 is CASLRGDLNTEAFF. The DNA for the CDR3 is TGTGCCAGTCTTAGAGGAGACCTGAACACTGAAGCTTTCTTT.